A single sample is the source of the 3 T cell receptor beta chains below, sequenced in a study of cytomegalovirus exposure and HLA in healthy donors. Clones were read by immunoSEQ multiplex PCR, and TCRdb kept only the in-frame ones, dropping some. The table includes some 130,000 clones, approximately 89% detected once. Sample: PBMCs. The source of these receptors is a woman between 18 and 30 years old in good health and CMV-seronegative.

The rearrangement joins TRBV28 to TRBJ2-3, with D possibly matching TRBD2 (7 bases). Germline CDR1 reads MDHEN; CDR2 reads SYDVKM. The CDR3 contains 16 residues. Deletions cut 2 bases from V and 3 bases from J, with 15 bases between. The CDR3 region is CASSLRGAGKTDTQYF. The CDR3 nucleotides read TGTGCCAGCAGTTTACGGGGGGCCGGTAAGACAGATACGCAGTATTTT.

CDR3 in amino acids: CASSRTYYNEQFF. The CDR3 nucleotides are TGTGCCAGCAGCAGGACATACTACAATGAGCAGTTCTTC. This rearrangement joins TRBV11-2 to TRBJ2-1; the D gene is possibly TRBD1 (5 bases). Germline-derived CDR1 and CDR2 are SGHAT and FQNNGV. V lost 5 bases to trimming and J lost 3 bases, with 8 bases between them. This CDR3 is 13 amino acids long. Full variable domain (remainder filled in from reference TRBV11-2 and TRBJ2-1): EAGVAQSPRYKIIEKRQSVAFWCNPISGHATLYWYQQILGQGPKLLIQFQNNGVVDDSQLPKDRFSAERLKGVDSTLKIQPAKLEDSAVYLCASSRTYYNEQFFGPGTRLTVL.

This clone was detected only once. V and J are TRBV6-5 and TRBJ1-2, with unresolved D. V lost 8 bases to trimming and J lost 2 bases, with 12 bases between them. The germline CDR1 and CDR2 sequences are MNHEY and SVGAGI. The CDR3 extends over 13 amino acids. CDR3 amino acids: CASFSGGNYGYTF. CDR3 coding DNA: TGTGCCAGCTTTAGTGGCGGGAACTATGGCTACACCTTC.